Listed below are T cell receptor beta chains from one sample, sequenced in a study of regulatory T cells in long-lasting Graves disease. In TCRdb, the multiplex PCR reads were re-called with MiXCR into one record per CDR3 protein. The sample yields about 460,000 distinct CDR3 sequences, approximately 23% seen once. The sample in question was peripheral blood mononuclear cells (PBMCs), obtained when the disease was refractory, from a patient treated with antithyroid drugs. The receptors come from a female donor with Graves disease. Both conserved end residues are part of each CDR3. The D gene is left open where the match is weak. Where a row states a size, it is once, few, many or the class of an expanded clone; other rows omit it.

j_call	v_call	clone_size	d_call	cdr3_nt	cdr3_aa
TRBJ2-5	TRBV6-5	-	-	TGTGCCAGCAGTTACTCGAAAAGTAACTATCAGACCCAGTACTTC	CASSYSKSNYQTQYF
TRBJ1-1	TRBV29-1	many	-	TGCAGCGTTGTTTACACTGAAGCTTTCTTT	CSVVYTEAFF
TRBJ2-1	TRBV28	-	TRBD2	TGTGCCAGCAGTTTCGGACTAGCGGGAGTAGGGCAGTTCTTC	CASSFGLAGVGQFF
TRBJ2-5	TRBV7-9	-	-	TGTGCCAGCAGGGCTAGTCTCGGCAATTCAGAGACCCAGTACTTC	CASRASLGNSETQYF
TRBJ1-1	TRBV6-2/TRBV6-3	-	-	TGTGCCAGCAGTTATATCTCTTTCAGTTTCGACACTGAAGCTTTCTTT	CASSYISFSFDTEAFF
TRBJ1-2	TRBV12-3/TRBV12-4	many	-	TGTGCCAGCAGCACACCTGGCTACACCTTC	CASSTPGYTF
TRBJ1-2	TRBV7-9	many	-	TGTGCCAGCAGCTTAGACAGGGACTATGGCTACACCTTC	CASSLDRDYGYTF
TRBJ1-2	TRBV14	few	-	TGTGCCAGCAGCGCTCTTGGCAGGAACTATGGCTACACCTTC	CASSALGRNYGYTF
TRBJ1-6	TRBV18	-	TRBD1	TGTGCCAGCTCACCAGGGACAGGAGTGTTTGACTCACCCCTCCACTTT	CASSPGTGVFDSPLHF
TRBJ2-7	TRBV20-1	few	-	TGCAGTGCTAGGGGGGACGCCGACCCCTACGAGCAGTACTTC	CSARGDADPYEQYF
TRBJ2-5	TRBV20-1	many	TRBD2	TGCAGTGCTAGTGGTAGCCTAGCGGGGGACCGACAAGAGACCCAGTACTTC	CSASGSLAGDRQETQYF
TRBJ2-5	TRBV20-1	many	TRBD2	TGCAGTGCTAGAGCCCCTGGGGAGCGGGGGGCCCCAGAGACCCAGTACTTC	CSARAPGERGAPETQYF
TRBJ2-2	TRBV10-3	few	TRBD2	TGTGCCATCAGTGAGGCGGGGGGGGCACTGAACACCGGGGAGCTGTTTTTT	CAISEAGGALNTGELFF
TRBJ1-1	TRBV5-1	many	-	TGCGCCAGCAGCCCGGAGCCCGGTAGGTTCACTGAAGCTTTCTTT	CASSPEPGRFTEAFF
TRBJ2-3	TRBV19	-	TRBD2	TGTGCCAATGCAGCGGGAGACGGCACAGATACGCAGTATTTT	CANAAGDGTDTQYF
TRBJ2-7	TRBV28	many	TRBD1	TGTGCCAGCAGGGGACAGATCGGAACCTACGAGCAGTACTTC	CASRGQIGTYEQYF
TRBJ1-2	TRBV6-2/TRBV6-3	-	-	TGTGCCAGCAGTTACCCGAGAGGGAACGAGGGCTACACCTTC	CASSYPRGNEGYTF
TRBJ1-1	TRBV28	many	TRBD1	TGTGCCAGCAGTGCCGTACAGGGGGGTAACACTGAAGCTTTCTTT	CASSAVQGGNTEAFF
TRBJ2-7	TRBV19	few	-	TGTGCCAGCCGCCAACAGGGAAGCTCCTACGAGCAGTACTTC	CASRQQGSSYEQYF
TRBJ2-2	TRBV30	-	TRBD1	TGTGCCTGGATTGAGGAGGACAGGGTGAACACCGGGGAGCTGTTTTTT	CAWIEEDRVNTGELFF
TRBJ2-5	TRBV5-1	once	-	TGCGCCAGCAGCTTGGACAGCATCCAAGAGACCCAGTACTTC	CASSLDSIQETQYF
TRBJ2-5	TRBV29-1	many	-	TGCAGCGTTGTGACAGAGAACTCGGAGACCCAGTACTTC	CSVVTENSETQYF
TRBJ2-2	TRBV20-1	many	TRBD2	TGCAGTGCTAGAGTTGTCAGGGAGGGGACCGGGGAGCTGTTTTTT	CSARVVREGTGELFF
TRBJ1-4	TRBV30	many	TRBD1	TGTGCCTGGGAAACAGGGGATGGTGATGAAAAACTGTTTTTT	CAWETGDGDEKLFF
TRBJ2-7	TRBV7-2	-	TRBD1	TGTGCCAGCAGCTCGGGGACAGTTAGCTCCTACGAGCAGTACTTC	CASSSGTVSSYEQYF
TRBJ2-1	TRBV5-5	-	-	TGTGCCAGCAGCTTACTTACCGGGAGATACAATGAGCAGTTCTTC	CASSLLTGRYNEQFF
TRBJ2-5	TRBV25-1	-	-	TGTGCCAGCAGTGAAATGATGACGGGACACCGACAAGAGACCCAGTACTTC	CASSEMMTGHRQETQYF
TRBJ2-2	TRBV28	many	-	TGTGCCAGCAGTTTTGAGTTCGGGGAGCTGTTTTTT	CASSFEFGELFF
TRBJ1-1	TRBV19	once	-	TGTGCCAGGAATCGGACCTTGATGGGGAACACTGAAGCTTTCTTT	CARNRTLMGNTEAFF
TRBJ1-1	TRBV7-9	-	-	TGTGCCAGCAGCCCTCCGGGACGATCGAACACTGAAGCTTTCTTT	CASSPPGRSNTEAFF
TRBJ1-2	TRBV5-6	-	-	TGTGCCAGCAGCGTAGGGTCCCCCAGAGTGCGTGGCTACACCTTC	CASSVGSPRVRGYTF
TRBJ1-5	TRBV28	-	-	TGTGCCAGCAGCGCGCGGGGAGGCAATCAGCCCCAGCATTTT	CASSARGGNQPQHF
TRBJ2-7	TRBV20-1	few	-	TGCAGTGCTAGAGATTCCCGGGGGCCCCGGGGCGAGCAGTACTTC	CSARDSRGPRGEQYF
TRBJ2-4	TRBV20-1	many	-	TGCAGTGCTAAGGTTACCAAAAACATTCAGTACTTC	CSAKVTKNIQYF
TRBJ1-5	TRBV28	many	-	TGTGCCAGCAGTTTATTGGCCGGACTAAGTGAACCCCAGCATTTT	CASSLLAGLSEPQHF
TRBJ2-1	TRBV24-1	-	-	TGTGCCACCAGTGATCTCCGGTTCGGGCAAGACAATGAGCAGTTCTTC	CATSDLRFGQDNEQFF
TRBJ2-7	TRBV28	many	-	TGTGCCAGCAGTTTACTCGGGACTCCTCGAGAGCAGTACTTC	CASSLLGTPREQYF
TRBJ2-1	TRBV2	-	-	TGTGCCAGCGAGTTTGGTAGCGGCAATGAGCAGTTCTTC	CASEFGSGNEQFF
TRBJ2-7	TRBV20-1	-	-	TGCAGTGCTAGGGCCGGGCAGGTCTACGAGCAGTACTTC	CSARAGQVYEQYF
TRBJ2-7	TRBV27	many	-	TGTGCCAGCAGTTTTTCCGGGACGGAAGAGCAGTACTTC	CASSFSGTEEQYF
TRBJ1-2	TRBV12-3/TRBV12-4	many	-	TGTGCCAGCAGTTTAATCAGGCAGGACGGCTACACCTTC	CASSLIRQDGYTF